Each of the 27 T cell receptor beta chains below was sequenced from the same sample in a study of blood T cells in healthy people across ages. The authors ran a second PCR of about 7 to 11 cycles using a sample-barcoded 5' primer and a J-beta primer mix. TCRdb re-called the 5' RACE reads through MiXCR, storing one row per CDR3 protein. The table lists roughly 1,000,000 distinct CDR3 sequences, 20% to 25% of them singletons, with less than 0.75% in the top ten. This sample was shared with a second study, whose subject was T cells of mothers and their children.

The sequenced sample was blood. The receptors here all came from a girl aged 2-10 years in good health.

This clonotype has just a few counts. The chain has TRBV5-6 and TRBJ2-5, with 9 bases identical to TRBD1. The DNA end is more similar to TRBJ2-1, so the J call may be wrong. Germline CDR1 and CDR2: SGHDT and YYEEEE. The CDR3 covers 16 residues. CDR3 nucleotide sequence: TGTGCCAGCAGCTACACCGGGACAGGGAGGGACAATGAGCAGTTCTTC. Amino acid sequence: CASSYTGTGRDNEQFF.

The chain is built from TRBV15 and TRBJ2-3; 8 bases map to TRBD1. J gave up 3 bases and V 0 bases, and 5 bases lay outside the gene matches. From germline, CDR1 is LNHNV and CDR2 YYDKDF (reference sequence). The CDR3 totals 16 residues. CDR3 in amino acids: CATSRDQGAMTDTQYF. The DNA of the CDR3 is TGTGCCACCAGCAGAGATCAGGGGGCTATGACAGATACGCAGTATTTT.

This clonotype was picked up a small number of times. The CDR3: CASSDRQGANTEAFF. In nucleotides, the CDR3 is TGTGCCAGCAGTGATAGACAGGGCGCGAACACTGAAGCTTTCTTT. The chain recombines TRBV6-2 or TRBV6-3 with TRBJ1-1, with 7 bases matching TRBD1. With V trimmed by 5 bases and J by 1 base, 7 bases remained unmatched. Per germline, CDR1 MNHEY and CDR2 SVGEGT. The CDR3 is 15 amino acids.

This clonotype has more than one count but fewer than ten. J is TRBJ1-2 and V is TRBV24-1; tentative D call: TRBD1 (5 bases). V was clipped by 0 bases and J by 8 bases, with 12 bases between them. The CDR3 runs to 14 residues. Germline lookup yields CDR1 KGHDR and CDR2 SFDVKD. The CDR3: CATSDLPQGEGYTF. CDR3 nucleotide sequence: TGTGCCACCAGTGATTTGCCGCAGGGTGAAGGCTACACCTTC.

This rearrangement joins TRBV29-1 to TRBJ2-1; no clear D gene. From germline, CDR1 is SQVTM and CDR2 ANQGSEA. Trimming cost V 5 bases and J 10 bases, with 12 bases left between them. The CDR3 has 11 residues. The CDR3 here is CSVRIGWEQFF. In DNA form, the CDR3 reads TGCAGCGTTAGAATCGGCTGGGAGCAGTTCTTC.

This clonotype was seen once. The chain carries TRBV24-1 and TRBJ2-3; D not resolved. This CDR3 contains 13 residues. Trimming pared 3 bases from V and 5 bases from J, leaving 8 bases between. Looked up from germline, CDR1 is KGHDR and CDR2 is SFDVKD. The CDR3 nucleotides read TGTGCCACCAGTGATGCCCGCGGAGATACGCAGTATTTT. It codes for CATSDARGDTQYF.

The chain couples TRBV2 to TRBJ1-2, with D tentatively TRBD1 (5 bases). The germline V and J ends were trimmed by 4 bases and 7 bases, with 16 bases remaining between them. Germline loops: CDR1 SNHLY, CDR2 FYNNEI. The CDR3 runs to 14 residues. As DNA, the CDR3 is TGTGCCAGCAGTGTGCCGACAGTTAGTCGTGGCTACACCTTC. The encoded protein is CASSVPTVSRGYTF.

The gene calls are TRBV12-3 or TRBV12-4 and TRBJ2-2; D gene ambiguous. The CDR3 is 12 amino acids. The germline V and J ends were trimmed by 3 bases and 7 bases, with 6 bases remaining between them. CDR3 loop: CASSFFLGELFF. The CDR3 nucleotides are TGTGCCAGCAGTTTCTTCCTCGGGGAGCTGTTTTTT.

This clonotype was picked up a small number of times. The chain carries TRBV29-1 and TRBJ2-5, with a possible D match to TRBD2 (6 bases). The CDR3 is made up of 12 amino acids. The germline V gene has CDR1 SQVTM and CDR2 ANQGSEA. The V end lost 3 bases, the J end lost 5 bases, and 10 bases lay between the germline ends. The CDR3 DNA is TGCAGCGTTGACCGGGGGATTGAGACCCAGTACTTC. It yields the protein CSVDRGIETQYF.

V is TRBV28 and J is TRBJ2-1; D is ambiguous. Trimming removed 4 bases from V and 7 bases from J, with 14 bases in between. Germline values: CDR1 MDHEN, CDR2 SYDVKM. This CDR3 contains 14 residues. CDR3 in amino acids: CASSSLPSGNEQFF. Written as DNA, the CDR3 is TGTGCCAGCAGTTCCCTCCCCTCCGGGAATGAGCAGTTCTTC.

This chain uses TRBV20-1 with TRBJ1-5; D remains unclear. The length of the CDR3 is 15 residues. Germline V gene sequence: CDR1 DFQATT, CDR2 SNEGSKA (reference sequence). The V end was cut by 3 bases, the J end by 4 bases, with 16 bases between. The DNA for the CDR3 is TGCAGTGCTAGTGATCCTTCAATGGGTAATCAGCCCCAGCATTTT. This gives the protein CSASDPSMGNQPQHF.

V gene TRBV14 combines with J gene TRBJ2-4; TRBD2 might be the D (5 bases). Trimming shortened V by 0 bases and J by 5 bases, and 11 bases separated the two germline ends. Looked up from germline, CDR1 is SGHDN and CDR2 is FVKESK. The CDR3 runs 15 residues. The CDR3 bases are TGTGCCAGCAGCCAAGATGAGGGCATCCAAAACATTCAGTACTTC. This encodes CASSQDEGIQNIQYF.

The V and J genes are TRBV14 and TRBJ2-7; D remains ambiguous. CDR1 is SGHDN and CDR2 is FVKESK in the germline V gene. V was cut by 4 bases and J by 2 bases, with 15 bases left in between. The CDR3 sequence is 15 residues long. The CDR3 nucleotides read TGTGCCAGCAGCCTACTCGGCTCCGCGACCTACGAGCAGTACTTC. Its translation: CASSLLGSATYEQYF.

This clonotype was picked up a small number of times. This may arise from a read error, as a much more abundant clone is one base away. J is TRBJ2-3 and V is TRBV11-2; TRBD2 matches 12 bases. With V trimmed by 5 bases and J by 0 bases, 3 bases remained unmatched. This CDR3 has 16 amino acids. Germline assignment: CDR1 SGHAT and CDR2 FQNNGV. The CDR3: CASSRGTSGSTDTQYF. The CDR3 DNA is TGTGCCAGCAGCCGCGGGACTAGCGGGAGCACAGATACGCAGTATTTT.

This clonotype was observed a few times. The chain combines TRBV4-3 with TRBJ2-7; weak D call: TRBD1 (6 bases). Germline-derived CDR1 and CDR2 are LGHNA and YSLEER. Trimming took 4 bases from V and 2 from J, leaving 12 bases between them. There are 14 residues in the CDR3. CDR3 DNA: TGCGCCAGCAGCCTCCGAGGGGGTCCCTACGAGCAGTACTTC. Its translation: CASSLRGGPYEQYF.

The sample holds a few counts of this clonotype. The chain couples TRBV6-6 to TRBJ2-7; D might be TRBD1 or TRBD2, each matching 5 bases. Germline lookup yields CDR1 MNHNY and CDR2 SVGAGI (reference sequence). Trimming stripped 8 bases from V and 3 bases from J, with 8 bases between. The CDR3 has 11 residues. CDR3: CASGDLYEQYF. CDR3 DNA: TGTGCCAGCGGGGACCTCTACGAGCAGTACTTC.

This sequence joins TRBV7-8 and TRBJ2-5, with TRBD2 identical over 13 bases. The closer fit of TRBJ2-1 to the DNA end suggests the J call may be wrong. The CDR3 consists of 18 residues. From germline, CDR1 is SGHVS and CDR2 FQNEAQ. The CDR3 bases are TGTGCCAGCAGCTTACCTAACTGGACTAGCGGGGGTCTAGGTGAGCAGTTCTTC. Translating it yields CASSLPNWTSGGLGEQFF.

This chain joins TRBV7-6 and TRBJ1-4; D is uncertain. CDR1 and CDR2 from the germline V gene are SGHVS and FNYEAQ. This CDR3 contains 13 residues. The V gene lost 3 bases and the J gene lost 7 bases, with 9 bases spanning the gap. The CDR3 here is CASSFAVGEKLFF. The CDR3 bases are TGTGCCAGCAGCTTCGCCGTGGGTGAAAAACTGTTTTTT.

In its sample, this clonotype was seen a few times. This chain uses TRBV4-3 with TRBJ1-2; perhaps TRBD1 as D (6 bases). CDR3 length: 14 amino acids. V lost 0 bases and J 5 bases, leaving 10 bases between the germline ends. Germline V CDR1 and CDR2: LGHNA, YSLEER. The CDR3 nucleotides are TGCGCCAGCAGCCAAGATCAGGGGTATTATGGCTACACCTTC. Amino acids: CASSQDQGYYGYTF.

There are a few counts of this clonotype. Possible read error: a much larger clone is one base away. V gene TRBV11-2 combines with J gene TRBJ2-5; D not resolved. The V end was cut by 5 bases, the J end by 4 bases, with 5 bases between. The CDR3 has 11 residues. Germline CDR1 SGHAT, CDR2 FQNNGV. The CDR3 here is CASSHVETQYF. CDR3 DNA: TGTGCCAGCAGCCACGTAGAGACCCAGTACTTC.

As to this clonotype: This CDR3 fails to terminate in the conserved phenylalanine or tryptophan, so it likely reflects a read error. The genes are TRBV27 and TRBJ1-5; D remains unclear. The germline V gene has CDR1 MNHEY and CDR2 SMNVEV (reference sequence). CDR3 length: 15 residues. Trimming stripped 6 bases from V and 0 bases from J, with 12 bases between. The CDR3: CASRTVPYSNQPQHL. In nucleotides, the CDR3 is TGTGCCAGCAGAACAGTGCCTTATAGCAATCAGCCCCAGCATCTT.

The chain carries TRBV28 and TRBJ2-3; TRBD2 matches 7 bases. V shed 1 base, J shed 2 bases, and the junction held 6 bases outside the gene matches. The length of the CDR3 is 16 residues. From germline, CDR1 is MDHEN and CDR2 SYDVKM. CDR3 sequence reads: CASSLSVAGVTDTQYF. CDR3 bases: TGTGCCAGCAGTTTATCGGTCGCGGGAGTCACAGATACGCAGTATTTT.

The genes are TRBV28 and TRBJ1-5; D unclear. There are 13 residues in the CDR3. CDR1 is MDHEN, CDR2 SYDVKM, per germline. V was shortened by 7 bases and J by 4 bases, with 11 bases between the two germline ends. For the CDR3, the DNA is TGTGCCAGCACCTTATATGGGAATCAGCCCCAGCATTTT. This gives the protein CASTLYGNQPQHF.

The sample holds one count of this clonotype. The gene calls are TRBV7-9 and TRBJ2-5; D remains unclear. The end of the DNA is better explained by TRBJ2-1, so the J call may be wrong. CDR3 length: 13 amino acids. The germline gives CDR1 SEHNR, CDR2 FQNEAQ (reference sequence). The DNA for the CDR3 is TGTGCCAGCAGCTTTCCAGGCTCCTACGAGCAGTTCTTC. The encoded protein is CASSFPGSYEQFF.

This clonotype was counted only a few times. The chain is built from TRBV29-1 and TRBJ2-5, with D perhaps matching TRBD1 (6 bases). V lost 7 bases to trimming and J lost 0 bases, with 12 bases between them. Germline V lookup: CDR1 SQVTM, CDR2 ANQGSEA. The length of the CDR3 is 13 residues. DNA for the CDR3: TGCAGCGGGACAGTTGGGTACCAAGAGACCCAGTACTTC. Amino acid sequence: CSGTVGYQETQYF.

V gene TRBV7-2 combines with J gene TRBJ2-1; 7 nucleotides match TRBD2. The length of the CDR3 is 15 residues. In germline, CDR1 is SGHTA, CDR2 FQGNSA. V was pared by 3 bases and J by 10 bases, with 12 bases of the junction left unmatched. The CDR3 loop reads CASSFGGGLRDEQFF. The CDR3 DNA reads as TGTGCCAGCAGCTTCGGCGGGGGTTTGAGAGACGAGCAGTTCTTC.

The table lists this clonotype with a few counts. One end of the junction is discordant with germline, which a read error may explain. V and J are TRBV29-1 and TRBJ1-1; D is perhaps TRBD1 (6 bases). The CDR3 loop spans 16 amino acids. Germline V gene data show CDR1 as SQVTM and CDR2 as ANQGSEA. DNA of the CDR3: TGCGGCGTTGAAAGGGAGGGGGTAGGAAGGTTCACTGAAGCTTTCTTT. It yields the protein CGVEREGVGRFTEAFF.